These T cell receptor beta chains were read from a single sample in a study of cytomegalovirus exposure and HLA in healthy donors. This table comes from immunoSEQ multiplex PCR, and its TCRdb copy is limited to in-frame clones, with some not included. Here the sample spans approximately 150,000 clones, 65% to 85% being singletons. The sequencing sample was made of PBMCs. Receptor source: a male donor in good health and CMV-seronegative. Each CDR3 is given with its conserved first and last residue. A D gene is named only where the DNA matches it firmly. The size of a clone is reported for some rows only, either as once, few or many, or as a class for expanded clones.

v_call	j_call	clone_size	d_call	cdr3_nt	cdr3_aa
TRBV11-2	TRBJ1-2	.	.	TGTGCCAGCAGCCGGAACGAGGGAGGCTATGGCTACACCTTC	CASSRNEGGYGYTF
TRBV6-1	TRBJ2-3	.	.	TGTGCCAGCAGTGTACTGGGCCAGGATACGCAGTATTTT	CASSVLGQDTQYF
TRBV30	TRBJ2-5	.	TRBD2	TGTGCCTGGAGTCTGTTGGGAGGGACCCAAGAGACCCAGTACTTC	CAWSLLGGTQETQYF
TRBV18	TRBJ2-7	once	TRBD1	TGTGCCAGCTCCTTTACTCCGGGACAGGGCGTAGACGAGCAGTACTTC	CASSFTPGQGVDEQYF
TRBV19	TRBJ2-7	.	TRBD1	TGTGCCAGTAGTATAGGTTTTAGGGGGCCCTACGAGCAGTACTTC	CASSIGFRGPYEQYF
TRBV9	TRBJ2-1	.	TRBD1	TGTGCCAGCAGCATAAGGACAGGGGACTCCTACAATGAGCAGTTCTTC	CASSIRTGDSYNEQFF
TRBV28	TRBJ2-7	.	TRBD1	TGTGCCAGCAGCCATACAAGGGGACAGGGATTTAAGCAGTACTTC	CASSHTRGQGFKQYF
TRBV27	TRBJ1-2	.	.	TGTGCCAGCAGTTTATGGAGCGGTCTCCCTAGGGGCTACACCTTC	CASSLWSGLPRGYTF
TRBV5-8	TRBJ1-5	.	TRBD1	TGTGCCAGCAGTTCCGGGACAGGGTTTTTTCAGCCCCAGCATTTT	CASSSGTGFFQPQHF
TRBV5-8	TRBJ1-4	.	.	TGTGCCAGCAGCCCAGAAAAACTGTTTTTT	CASSPEKLFF
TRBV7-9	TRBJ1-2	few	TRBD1	TGTTCCAGCAGCGACGGGACAGGGCTCCTTGGCTACACCTTC	CSSSDGTGLLGYTF
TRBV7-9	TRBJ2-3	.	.	TGTTCCAGCAGCTGGGAGGACACATACACAGATACGCAGTATTTT	CSSSWEDTYTDTQYF
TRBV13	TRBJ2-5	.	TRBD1	TGTGCCAGCAGCTTAGGGACAGGGGAGGACCAGTACTTC	CASSLGTGEDQYF
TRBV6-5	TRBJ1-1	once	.	TGTGCCAGCAGTTACTCGAGACCGACATATGAAGCTTTCTTT	CASSYSRPTYEAFF
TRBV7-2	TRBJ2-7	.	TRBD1	TGTGCCAGCAGCTCCACAGGGGTGAAGTACTTC	CASSSTGVKYF
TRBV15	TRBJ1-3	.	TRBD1	TGTGCCACCAGCTCGGAGGAGGGGACAGGCTCTGGAAACACCATATATTTT	CATSSEEGTGSGNTIYF
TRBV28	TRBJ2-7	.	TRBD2	TGTGCCAGCAGCACAACTAGCGGGAGTTGGTACGAGCAGTACTTC	CASSTTSGSWYEQYF
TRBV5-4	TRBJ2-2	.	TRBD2	TGTGCCAGCAGCTTGGCCTTGGCTAGCGGGGGGGCGAACACCGGGGAGCTGTTTTTT	CASSLALASGGANTGELFF
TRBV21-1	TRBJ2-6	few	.	TGTGCCAGGACAGGGTGGGGGGTCTCTGGGGCCAACGTCCTGACTTTC	CARTGWGVSGANVLTF
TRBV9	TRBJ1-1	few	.	TGTGCCAGCAGCGCCAAACAGGGCGTCGACACTGAAGCTTTCTTT	CASSAKQGVDTEAFF
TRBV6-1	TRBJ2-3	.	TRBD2	TGTGCCAGCAGTGAAAAGGCGGGAGTGGCAGATACGCAGTATTTT	CASSEKAGVADTQYF
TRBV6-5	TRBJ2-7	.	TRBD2	TGTGCCAGCAGTTACTCAGGGCTAGCGGGGTCCTACGAGCAGTACTTC	CASSYSGLAGSYEQYF
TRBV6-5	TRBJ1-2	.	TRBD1	TGTGCCAGCAGTTTAGCGGACAGGGGGCTCCCCTATGGCTACACCTTC	CASSLADRGLPYGYTF
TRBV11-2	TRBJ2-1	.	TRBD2	TGTGCCAGCAGCTCGGGACTAGCGGAGTTAAACTACAATGAGCAGTTCTTC	CASSSGLAELNYNEQFF
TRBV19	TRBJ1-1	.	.	TGTGCCAGTAGGCTCTCGGGGTTAGCGACTGAAGCTTTCTTT	CASRLSGLATEAFF
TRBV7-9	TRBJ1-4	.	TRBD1	TGTGCCAGCAGCCGAACGGGACAGACGATAACTAATGAAAAACTGTTTTTT	CASSRTGQTITNEKLFF
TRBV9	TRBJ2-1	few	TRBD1	TGTGCCAGCAGCGTGGGGACAGGGGGAAATGAGCAGTTCTTC	CASSVGTGGNEQFF
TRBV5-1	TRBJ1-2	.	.	TGCGCCAGCAGCTTACCAGGGGTAGAAGGCTACACCTTC	CASSLPGVEGYTF
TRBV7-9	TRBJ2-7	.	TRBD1	TGTGCCACAGGACAGGGTCGGGACGAGCAGTACTTC	CATGQGRDEQYF
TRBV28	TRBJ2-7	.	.	TGTGCCAGCAGTCTTACAGGTATCGGTCCGGAGGGCGAGCAGTACTTC	CASSLTGIGPEGEQYF
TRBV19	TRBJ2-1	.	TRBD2	TGTGCCAGTAGCCCTAGCGGGGGGGCCAATGAGCAGTTCTTC	CASSPSGGANEQFF
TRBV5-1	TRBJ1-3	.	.	TGCGCCAGCAGCTTTCACTCTGGAAACACCATATATTTT	CASSFHSGNTIYF
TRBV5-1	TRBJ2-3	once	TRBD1	TGCGCCAGCAGCTTAGGGGGCCCCAGGACAGATACGCAGTATTTT	CASSLGGPRTDTQYF
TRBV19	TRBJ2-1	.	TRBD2	TGTGCCAGTAGTATATCAGCGGGGCACTACAATGAGCAGTTCTTC	CASSISAGHYNEQFF
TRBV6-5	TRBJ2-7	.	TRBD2	TGTGCCAGCAGTTACGGGACTAGCGGATCTGGCGAGCAGTACTTC	CASSYGTSGSGEQYF
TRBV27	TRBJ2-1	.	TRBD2	TGTGCCAGCGAAGGACTAGCGGGAGGTTTAGGACAGTTCTTC	CASEGLAGGLGQFF
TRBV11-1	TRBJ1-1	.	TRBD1	TGTGCCAGCAGCTTAGCGCTACAGGGGCTCGGTGAAGCTTTCTTT	CASSLALQGLGEAFF
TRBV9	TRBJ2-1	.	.	TGTGCCAGCAGCGTAGGACAGAGAAACAATGAGCAGTTCTTC	CASSVGQRNNEQFF
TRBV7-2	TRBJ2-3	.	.	TGTGCCAGCAGCTTAGAGCTAGCTACAGATACGCAGTATTTT	CASSLELATDTQYF
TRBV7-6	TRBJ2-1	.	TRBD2	TGTGCCAGCAGCTTAGCGAGCGGGAGGACCAAGAGCTCCTACAATGAGCAGTTCTTC	CASSLASGRTKSSYNEQFF
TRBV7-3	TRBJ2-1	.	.	TGTGCCAGCAGCTTAAGGGGCCTTCCAAGCTCCTACAATGAGCAGTTCTTC	CASSLRGLPSSYNEQFF
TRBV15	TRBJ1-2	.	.	TGTGCCACCAGCAGAGATAAAGGGGCGCAAACTAACTATGGCTACACCTTC	CATSRDKGAQTNYGYTF
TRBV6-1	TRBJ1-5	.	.	TGTGCCAGCAGTCGCGGGGAGGAGGATCAGCCCCAGCATTTT	CASSRGEEDQPQHF
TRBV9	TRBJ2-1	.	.	TGTGCCAGCTCTTATCTAGCCTACAATGAGCAGTTCTTC	CASSYLAYNEQFF
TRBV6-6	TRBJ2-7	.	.	TGTGCCAGCAGTTACTCGAGCAACTTCGAGCAGTACTTC	CASSYSSNFEQYF
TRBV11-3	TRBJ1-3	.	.	TGTGCCAGCAGCTTAGGGGACATCGGTGCTGGAAACACCATATATTTT	CASSLGDIGAGNTIYF
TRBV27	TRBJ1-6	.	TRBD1	TGTGCCAGCAGTTTAGTGTACAGGGGGCCACTAAGGAGCTCCTATAATTCACCCCTCCACTTT	CASSLVYRGPLRSSYNSPLHF
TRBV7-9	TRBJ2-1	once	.	TGTGCCAGCAGCTTAGAAACAGACAATGAGCAGTTCTTC	CASSLETDNEQFF
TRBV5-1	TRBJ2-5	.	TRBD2	TGCGCCAGCAGCTCAGGACTAGCCGAAGAGACCCAGTACTTC	CASSSGLAEETQYF
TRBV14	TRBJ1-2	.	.	TGTGCCAGCAGCCAACAGGTCACCTATGGCTACACCTTC	CASSQQVTYGYTF
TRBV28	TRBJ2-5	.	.	TGTGCCAGCAGTTTATGGGCAGGGGGGCGGGAGACCCAGTACTTC	CASSLWAGGRETQYF